This T cell receptor (beta chain) was recorded in a study of T cells in Graves' hyperthyroidism and ophthalmopathy. Study-level points and caveats: Patients with ophthalmopathy were separated from those with stable hyperthyroidism by a 13 V-J model. Ophthalmopathy, which appeared later, was predicted by the model a median about 6 months before onset. Blood also showed most of the thyroid clonotypes that were expanded above 0.001.

Amplified TCR beta CDR3 regions came from RNA transcripts. First-round RT-PCR targeting the TCR CDR3 was performed with the HTBI primer set. MiXCR was run by TCRdb on the multiplex PCR reads, yielding one entry per CDR3 protein. The sample shows around 360,000 distinct CDR3 sequences, about 15% of them seen only once. Many counts were recorded for this clonotype. Its specificity is not known. Source material: blood. The origin of this receptor is a woman aged 60 to 75 with Graves' ophthalmopathy.

The CDR3 DNA sequence: TGTGCCAGCAAGCCAGCGGGAGGGACCTACAATGAGCAGTTCTTC. It yields the protein CASKPAGGTYNEQFF. The rearrangement uses TRBV2 and TRBJ2-1; 10 bases fit TRBD2. Germline CDR1 reads SNHLY; CDR2 reads FYNNEI. The CDR3 loop spans 15 amino acids. The junction had 5 bases not matched to a gene; V was cut back by 7 bases and J by 2 bases.